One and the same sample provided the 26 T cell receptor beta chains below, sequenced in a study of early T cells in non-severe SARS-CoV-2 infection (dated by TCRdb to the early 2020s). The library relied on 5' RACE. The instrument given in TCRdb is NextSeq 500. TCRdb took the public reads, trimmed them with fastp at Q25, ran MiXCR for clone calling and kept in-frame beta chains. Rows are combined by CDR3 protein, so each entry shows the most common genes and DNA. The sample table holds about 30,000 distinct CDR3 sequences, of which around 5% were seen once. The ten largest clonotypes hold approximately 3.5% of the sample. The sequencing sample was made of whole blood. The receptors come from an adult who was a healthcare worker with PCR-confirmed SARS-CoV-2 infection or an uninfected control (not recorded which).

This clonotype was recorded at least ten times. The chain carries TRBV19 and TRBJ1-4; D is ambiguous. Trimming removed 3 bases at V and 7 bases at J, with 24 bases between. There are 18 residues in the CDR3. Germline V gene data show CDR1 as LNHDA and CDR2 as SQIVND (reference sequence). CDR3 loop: CASSITPGKPIKAEKLFF. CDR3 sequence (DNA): TGTGCCAGTAGTATCACCCCGGGAAAGCCGATCAAGGCTGAAAAACTGTTTTTT. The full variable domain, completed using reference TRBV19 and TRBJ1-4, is DGGITQSPKYLFRKEGQNVTLSCEQNLNHDAMYWYRQDPGQGLRLIYYSQIVNDFQKGDIAEGYSVSREKKESFPLTVTSAQKNPTAFYLCASSITPGKPIKAEKLFFGSGTQLSVL.

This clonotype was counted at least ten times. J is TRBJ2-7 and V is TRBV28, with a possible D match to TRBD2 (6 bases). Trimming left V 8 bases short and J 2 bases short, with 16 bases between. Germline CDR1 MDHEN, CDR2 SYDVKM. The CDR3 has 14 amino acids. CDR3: CASLLGGATYEQYF. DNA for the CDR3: TGTGCCAGCCTCCTCGGGGGTGCAACCTACGAGCAGTACTTC. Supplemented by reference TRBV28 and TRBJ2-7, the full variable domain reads DVKVTQSSRYLVKRTGEKVFLECVQDMDHENMFWYRQDPGLGLRLIYFSYDVKMKEKGDIPEGYSVSREKKERFSLILESASTNQTSMYLCASLLGGATYEQYFGPGTRLTVT.

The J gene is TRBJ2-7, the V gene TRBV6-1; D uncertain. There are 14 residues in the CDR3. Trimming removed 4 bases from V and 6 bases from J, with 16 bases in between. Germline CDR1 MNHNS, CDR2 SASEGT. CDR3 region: CASSVGQLLGEQYF. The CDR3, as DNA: TGTGCCAGCAGTGTTGGGCAATTACTGGGCGAGCAGTACTTC.

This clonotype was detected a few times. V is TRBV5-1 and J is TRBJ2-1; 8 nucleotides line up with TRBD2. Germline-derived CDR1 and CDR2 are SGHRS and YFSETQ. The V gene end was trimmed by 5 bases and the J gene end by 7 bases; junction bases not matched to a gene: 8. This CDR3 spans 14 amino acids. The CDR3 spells CASSYSGILNEQFF. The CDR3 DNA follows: TGCGCCAGCAGTTATAGCGGGATACTAAATGAGCAGTTCTTC.

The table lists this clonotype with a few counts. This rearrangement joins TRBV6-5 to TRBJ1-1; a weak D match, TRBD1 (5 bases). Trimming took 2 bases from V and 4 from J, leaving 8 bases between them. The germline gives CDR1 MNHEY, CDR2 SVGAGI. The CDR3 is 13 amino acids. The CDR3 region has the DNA TGTGCCAGCAGTTACCAGGGATCCACTGAAGCTTTCTTT. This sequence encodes CASSYQGSTEAFF.

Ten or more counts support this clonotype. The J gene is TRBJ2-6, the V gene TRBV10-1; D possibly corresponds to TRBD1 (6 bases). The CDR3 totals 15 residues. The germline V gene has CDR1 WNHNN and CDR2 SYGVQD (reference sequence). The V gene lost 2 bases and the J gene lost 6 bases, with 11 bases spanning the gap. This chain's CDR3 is CASSEGGAMANVLTF. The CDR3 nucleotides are TGCGCCAGCAGTGAGGGGGGCGCGATGGCCAACGTCCTGACTTTC.

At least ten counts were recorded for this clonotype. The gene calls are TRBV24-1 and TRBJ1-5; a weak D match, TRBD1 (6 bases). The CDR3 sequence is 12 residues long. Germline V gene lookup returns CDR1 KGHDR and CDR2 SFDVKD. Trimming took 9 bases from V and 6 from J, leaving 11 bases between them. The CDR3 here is CATGQGSQPQHF. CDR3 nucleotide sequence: TGTGCCACCGGCCAGGGGTCTCAGCCCCAGCATTTT.

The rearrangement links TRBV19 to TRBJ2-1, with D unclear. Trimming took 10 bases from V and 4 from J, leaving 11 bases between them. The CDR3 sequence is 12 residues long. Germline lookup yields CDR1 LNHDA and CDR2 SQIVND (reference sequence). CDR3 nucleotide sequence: TGTGCCACCGCCCCCGATTACAATGAGCAGTTCTTC. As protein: CATAPDYNEQFF.

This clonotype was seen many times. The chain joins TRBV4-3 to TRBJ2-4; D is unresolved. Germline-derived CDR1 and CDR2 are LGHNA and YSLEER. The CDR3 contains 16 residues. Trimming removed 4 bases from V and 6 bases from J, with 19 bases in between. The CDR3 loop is CASSRSFWSRGNIQYF. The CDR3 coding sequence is TGCGCCAGCAGCCGTTCGTTCTGGAGTCGAGGAAACATTCAGTACTTC.

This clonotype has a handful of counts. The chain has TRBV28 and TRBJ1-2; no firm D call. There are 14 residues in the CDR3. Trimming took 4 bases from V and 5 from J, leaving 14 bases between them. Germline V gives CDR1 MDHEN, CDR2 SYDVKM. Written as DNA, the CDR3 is TGTGCCAGCAGTTCGTCCGGGCCCCCGTATGGCTACACCTTC. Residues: CASSSSGPPYGYTF.

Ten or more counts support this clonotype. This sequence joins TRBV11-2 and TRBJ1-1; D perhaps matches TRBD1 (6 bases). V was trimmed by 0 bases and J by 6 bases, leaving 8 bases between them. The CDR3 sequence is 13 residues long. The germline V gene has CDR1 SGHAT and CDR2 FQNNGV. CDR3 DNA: TGTGCCAGCAGCTTAGACGGGGGCGCTGAAGCTTTCTTT. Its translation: CASSLDGGAEAFF.

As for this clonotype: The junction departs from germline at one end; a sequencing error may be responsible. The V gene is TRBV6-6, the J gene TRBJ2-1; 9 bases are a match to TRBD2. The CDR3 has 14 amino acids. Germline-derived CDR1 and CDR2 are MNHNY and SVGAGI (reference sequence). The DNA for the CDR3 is TGTGCCAGCAGTACCCTAGCGGGGTATAAGGAGCACTTCTTC. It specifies CASSTLAGYKEHFF.

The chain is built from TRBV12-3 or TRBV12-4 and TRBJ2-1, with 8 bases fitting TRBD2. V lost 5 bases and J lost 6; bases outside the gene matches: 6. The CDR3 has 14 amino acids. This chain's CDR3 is CASSAGTSFNEQFF. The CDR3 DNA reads TGTGCCAGCAGTGCCGGGACTAGTTTCAATGAGCAGTTCTTC.

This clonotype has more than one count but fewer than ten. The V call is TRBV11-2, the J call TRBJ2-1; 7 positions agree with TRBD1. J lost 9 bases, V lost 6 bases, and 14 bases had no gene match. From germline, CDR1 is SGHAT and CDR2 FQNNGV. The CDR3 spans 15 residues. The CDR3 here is CASRTNRGLGSEQFF. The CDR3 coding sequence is TGTGCCAGCAGAACCAACAGGGGCCTGGGCAGTGAGCAGTTCTTC.

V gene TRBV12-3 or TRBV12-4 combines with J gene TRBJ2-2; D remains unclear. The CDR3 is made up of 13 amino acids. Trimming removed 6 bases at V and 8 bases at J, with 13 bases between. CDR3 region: CASSHASHGELFF. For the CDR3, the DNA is TGTGCCAGCAGCCACGCCTCTCATGGGGAGCTGTTTTTT.

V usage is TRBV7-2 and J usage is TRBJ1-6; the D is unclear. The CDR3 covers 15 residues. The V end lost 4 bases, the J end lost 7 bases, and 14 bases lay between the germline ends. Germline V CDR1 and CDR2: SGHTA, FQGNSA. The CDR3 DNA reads TGTGCCAGCAGCTGGTGGGAGTCAGGAAATTCACCCCTCCACTTT. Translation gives CASSWWESGNSPLHF.

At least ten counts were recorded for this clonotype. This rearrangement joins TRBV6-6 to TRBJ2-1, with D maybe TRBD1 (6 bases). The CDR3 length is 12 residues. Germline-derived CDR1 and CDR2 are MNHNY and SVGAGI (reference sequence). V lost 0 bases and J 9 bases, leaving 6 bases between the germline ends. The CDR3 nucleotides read TGTGCCAGCAGTTACTCAGGGGGTGAGCAGTTCTTC. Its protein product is CASSYSGGEQFF.

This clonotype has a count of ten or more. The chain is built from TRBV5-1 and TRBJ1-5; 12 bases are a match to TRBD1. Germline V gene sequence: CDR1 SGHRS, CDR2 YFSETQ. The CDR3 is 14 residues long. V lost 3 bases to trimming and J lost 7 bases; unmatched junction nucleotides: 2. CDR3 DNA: TGCGCCAGCAGCTCCGGGACAGGGGGCCAGCCCCAGCATTTT. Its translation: CASSSGTGGQPQHF.

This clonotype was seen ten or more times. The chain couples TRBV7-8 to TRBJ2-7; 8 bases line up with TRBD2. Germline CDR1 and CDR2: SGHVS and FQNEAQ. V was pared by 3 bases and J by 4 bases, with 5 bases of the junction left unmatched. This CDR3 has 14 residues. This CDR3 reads CASSFSGSVYEQYF. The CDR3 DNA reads TGTGCCAGCAGCTTCAGCGGGAGTGTTTACGAGCAGTACTTC. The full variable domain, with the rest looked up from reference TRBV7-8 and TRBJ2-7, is GAGVSQSPRYKVAKRGQDVALRCDPISGHVSLFWYQQALGQGPEFLTYFQNEAQLDKSGLPSDRFFAERPEGSVSTLKIQRTQQEDSAVYLCASSFSGSVYEQYFGPGTRLTVT.

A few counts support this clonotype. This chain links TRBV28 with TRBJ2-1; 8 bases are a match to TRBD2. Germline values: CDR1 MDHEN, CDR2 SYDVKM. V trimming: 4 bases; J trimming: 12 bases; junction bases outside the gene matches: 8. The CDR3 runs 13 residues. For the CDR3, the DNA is TGTGCCAGCAGTTCCCCCGCGCGGGAGGTGCAGTTCTTC. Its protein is CASSSPAREVQFF.

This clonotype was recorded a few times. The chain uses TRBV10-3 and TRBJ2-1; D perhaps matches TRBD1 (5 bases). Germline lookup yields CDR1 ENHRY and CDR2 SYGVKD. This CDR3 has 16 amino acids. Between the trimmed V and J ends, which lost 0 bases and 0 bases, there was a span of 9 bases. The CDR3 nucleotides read TGTGCCATCAGTGAGTCGGTAGGGGCCTCCTACAATGAGCAGTTCTTC. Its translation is CAISESVGASYNEQFF.

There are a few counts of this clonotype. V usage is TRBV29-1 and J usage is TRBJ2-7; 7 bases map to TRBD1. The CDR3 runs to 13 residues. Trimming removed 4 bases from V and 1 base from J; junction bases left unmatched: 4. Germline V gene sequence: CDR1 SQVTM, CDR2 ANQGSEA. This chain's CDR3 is CSVVTQGSYEQYF. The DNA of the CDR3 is TGCAGCGTTGTCACACAGGGGTCCTACGAGCAGTACTTC.

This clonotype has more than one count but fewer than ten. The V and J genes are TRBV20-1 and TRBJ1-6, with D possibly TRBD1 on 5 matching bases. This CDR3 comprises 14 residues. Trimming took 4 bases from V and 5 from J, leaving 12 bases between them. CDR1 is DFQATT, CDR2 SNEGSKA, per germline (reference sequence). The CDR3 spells CSAIPGRNNSPLHF. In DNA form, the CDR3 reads TGCAGTGCTATCCCGGGACGGAATAATTCACCCCTCCACTTT.

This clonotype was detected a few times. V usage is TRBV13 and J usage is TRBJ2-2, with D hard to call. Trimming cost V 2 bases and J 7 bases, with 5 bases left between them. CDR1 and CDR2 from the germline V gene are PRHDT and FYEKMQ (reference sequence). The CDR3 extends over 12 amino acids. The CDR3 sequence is CASSLSGGELFF. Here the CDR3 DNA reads TGTGCCAGCAGCTTATCGGGCGGGGAGCTGTTTTTT. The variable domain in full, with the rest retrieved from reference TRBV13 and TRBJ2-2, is AAGVIQSPRHLIKEKRETATLKCYPIPRHDTVYWYQQGPGQDPQFLISFYEKMQSDKGSIPDRFSAQQFSDYHSELNMSSLELGDSALYFCASSLSGGELFFGEGSRLTVL.

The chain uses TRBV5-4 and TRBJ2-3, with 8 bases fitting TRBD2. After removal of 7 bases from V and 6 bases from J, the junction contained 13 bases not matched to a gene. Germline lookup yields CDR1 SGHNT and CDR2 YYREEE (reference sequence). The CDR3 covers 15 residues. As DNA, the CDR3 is TGTGCCAGCTACGATCGTCGAGCGGGAGCGGATACGCAGTATTTT. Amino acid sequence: CASYDRRAGADTQYF.

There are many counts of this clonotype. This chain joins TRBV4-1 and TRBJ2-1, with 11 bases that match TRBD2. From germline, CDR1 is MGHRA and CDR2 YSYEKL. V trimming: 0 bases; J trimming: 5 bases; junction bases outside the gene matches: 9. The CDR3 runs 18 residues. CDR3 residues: CASSQDRLGLAADNEQFF. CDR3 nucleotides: TGCGCCAGCAGCCAAGATCGGTTGGGACTAGCGGCAGACAATGAGCAGTTCTTC.